This T cell receptor beta chain was sequenced in a study of blood T cell repertoires in COVID-19. Study information: Sites in the United States, Italy and Spain provided acute and convalescent COVID-19 samples.

Per the authors' pipeline: Reference gene primers were amplified, and this amplification served to estimate nucleated cell counts. Here immunoSEQ multiplex PCR was the method, and the copy in TCRdb shows in-frame clones only, minus some. The DNA gave D and trimming, while V, J and clone size come from that table. Of tens of thousands of clones listed, 80% to 95% are singletons. Sequencing was performed on peripheral blood. The TCR comes from a man aged 18 to 29 with COVID-19, enrolled during active disease.

The CDR3 spells CASSPSGVNYGYTF. The CDR3 DNA reads as TGTGCCAGCAGCCCGAGCGGGGTGAACTATGGCTACACCTTC. V and J are TRBV11-2 and TRBJ1-2; D gene ambiguous. This CDR3 contains 14 residues. Germline loops: CDR1 SGHAT, CDR2 FQNNGV. V gave up 5 bases and J gave up 2 bases, with 12 bases separating them.